A single sample gave rise to the 18 T cell receptor beta chains below, sequenced in a study of cytomegalovirus exposure and HLA in healthy donors. The PCR made use of 60 Vbeta and 13 Jbeta primers. Using immunoSEQ multiplex PCR, the repertoire was profiled, and TCRdb retains in-frame clones only, with some absent. The sample contains around 170,000 clones, less than 90% of which appear only once. Sequenced: PBMCs. The receptors derive from a boy between 2 and 10 years old in good health and CMV-seronegative.

This chain joins TRBV5-1 and TRBJ2-7, with D possibly being TRBD2 (6 bases). This CDR3 has 15 amino acids. Trimming cost V 0 bases and J 6 bases, with 16 bases left between them. Per germline, CDR1 SGHRS and CDR2 YFSETQ. DNA of the CDR3: TGCGCCAGCAGCTTGGAGGGAGGCCAGGGCGTCGAGCAGTACTTC. Its protein product is CASSLEGGQGVEQYF.

The chain uses TRBV5-1 and TRBJ2-1; no clear D gene. The V gene lost 0 bases and the J gene lost 5 bases, with 12 bases spanning the gap. This CDR3 spans 15 amino acids. Germline lookup yields CDR1 SGHRS and CDR2 YFSETQ. CDR3 sequence reads: CASSLVLATDNEQFF. CDR3 sequence (DNA): TGCGCCAGCAGCTTGGTGTTAGCTACCGACAATGAGCAGTTCTTC.

V gene TRBV28 combines with J gene TRBJ1-2, with D tentatively TRBD1 (5 bases). Germline assignment: CDR1 MDHEN and CDR2 SYDVKM. Trimming cost V 6 bases and J 3 bases, with 11 bases left between them. This CDR3 has 13 amino acids. Here the CDR3 DNA reads TGTGCCAGCAGAACCGGAGGGGACTATGGCTACACCTTC. Encoded protein: CASRTGGDYGYTF.

This clone was counted a single time. This chain uses TRBV7-9 with TRBJ2-1; TRBD1 is a possible D gene (5 bases). There are 16 residues in the CDR3. Between the trimmed V and J ends, which lost 2 bases and 5 bases, there was a span of 16 bases. The germline gives CDR1 SEHNR, CDR2 FQNEAQ (reference sequence). This CDR3 reads CASSLSPGPSNNEQFF. In DNA, the CDR3 is TGTGCCAGCAGCTTATCACCAGGGCCGAGCAACAATGAGCAGTTCTTC.

The chain joins TRBV6-5 to TRBJ1-1, with D possibly TRBD1 on 5 matching bases. The CDR3 is 14 amino acids. CDR1 is MNHEY, CDR2 SVGAGI, per germline. V was cut by 7 bases and J by 1 base, with 13 bases left in between. This chain's CDR3 is CASTHGGPNTEAFF. CDR3 coding DNA: TGTGCCAGCACCCACGGGGGTCCGAACACTGAAGCTTTCTTT.

The genes are TRBV18 and TRBJ2-3; TRBD2 matches 9 bases. Germline values: CDR1 KGHSH, CDR2 LQKENI. V shed 6 bases, J shed 4 bases, and the junction held 8 bases outside the gene matches. This CDR3 is built from 15 residues. The CDR3 here is CASSPGSGRSDTQYF. The CDR3 coding sequence is TGTGCCAGCTCCCCGGGGAGCGGGAGGTCAGATACGCAGTATTTT. The variable domain in full, with the rest retrieved from reference TRBV18 and TRBJ2-3, is NAGVMQNPRHLVRRRGQEARLRCSPMKGHSHVYWYRQLPEEGLKFMVYLQKENIIDESGMPKERFSAEFPKEGPSILRIQQVVRGDSAAYFCASSPGSGRSDTQYFGPGTRLTVL.

V gene TRBV9 combines with J gene TRBJ2-1; 7 nucleotides agree with TRBD1. Germline CDR1 and CDR2: SGDLS and YYNGEE. V shed 3 bases, J shed 0 bases, and the junction held 9 bases outside the gene matches. The CDR3 extends over 17 amino acids. The chain's CDR3 is CASSAQHRGPSYNEQFF. The CDR3 bases are TGTGCCAGCAGCGCCCAACACAGGGGACCCTCCTACAATGAGCAGTTCTTC.

The V call is TRBV19, the J call TRBJ2-2; D possibly corresponds to TRBD1 (5 bases). V was shortened by 5 bases and J by 8 bases, with 9 bases between the two germline ends. CDR1 is LNHDA and CDR2 is SQIVND in the germline V gene (reference sequence). The CDR3 has 12 residues. CDR3 DNA: TGTGCCAGTAGTTTACAGGAAGGGGAGCTGTTTTTT. It encodes CASSLQEGELFF.

In nucleotides, the CDR3 is TGTGCCAGCAGCCAATTTCAGGTCAGCGGGGTAAGCACAGATACGCAGTATTTT. As protein: CASSQFQVSGVSTDTQYF. The J gene is TRBJ2-3, the V gene TRBV4-2, with 7 bases matching TRBD2. CDR3 length: 18 residues. After removal of 2 bases from V and 0 bases from J, the junction contained 11 bases not matched to a gene. Germline values: CDR1 LGHNA, CDR2 YNFKEQ.

V usage is TRBV25-1 and J usage is TRBJ2-7; 11 bases are shared with TRBD2. J was trimmed by 4 bases and V by 11 bases; bases with no gene match: 4. The length of the CDR3 is 12 residues. Germline lookup yields CDR1 MGHDK and CDR2 SYGVNS. The CDR3, as DNA: TGTGCCGTAACTAGCGGGAGATACGAGCAGTACTTC. This sequence encodes CAVTSGRYEQYF.

The genes are TRBV7-8 and TRBJ2-7; TRBD1 agrees at 7 bases. Germline CDR1 SGHVS, CDR2 FQNEAQ. The CDR3 covers 15 residues. With 1 base clipped from V and 2 bases from J, the junction kept 5 bases outside the gene matches. The CDR3 DNA sequence: TGTGCCAGCAGCTTAGTAACAGGGGACACCTACGAGCAGTACTTC. It encodes CASSLVTGDTYEQYF.

The chain has TRBV7-2 and TRBJ2-5, with 10 bases lining up with TRBD2. The CDR3 totals 16 residues. V lost 1 base, J lost 7 bases, and 9 bases stayed unmatched. CDR1 is SGHTA and CDR2 is FQGNSA in the germline V gene. CDR3: CASSLDLASGGGTQYF. The CDR3 coding sequence is TGTGCCAGCAGCTTAGATTTGGCTAGCGGGGGAGGGACCCAGTACTTC.

This chain connects TRBV7-6 to TRBJ1-2, with D unresolved. Trimming cost V 5 bases and J 8 bases, with 12 bases left between them. The CDR3 contains 12 residues. Per germline, CDR1 SGHVS and CDR2 FNYEAQ. For the CDR3, the DNA is TGTGCCAGCAGCACCCGGGCGGGCGGCTACACCTTC. This codes for CASSTRAGGYTF.

The chain links TRBV2 to TRBJ2-3; perhaps TRBD1 as D (6 bases). Germline values: CDR1 SNHLY, CDR2 FYNNEI. The V end was cut by 10 bases, the J end by 0 bases, with 17 bases between. This CDR3 contains 15 residues. Here the CDR3 DNA reads TGTGCCACCAGGGCAGGGGCCTTTAGCACAGATACGCAGTATTTT. Translation: CATRAGAFSTDTQYF.

The CDR3 protein is CASSSTAGGGYTF. The CDR3 nucleotides read TGTGCCAGCAGTTCGACAGCCGGGGGTGGCTACACCTTC. The chain combines TRBV28 with TRBJ1-2, with D tentatively TRBD1 (5 bases). V was cut by 4 bases and J by 7 bases, with 13 bases left in between. The CDR3 length is 13 residues. Germline V gives CDR1 MDHEN, CDR2 SYDVKM.

This clone was picked up one time. The chain combines TRBV5-4 with TRBJ2-5; TRBD2 agrees at 7 bases. The CDR3 runs to 15 residues. CDR1 and CDR2 (germline): SGHNT, YYREEE (reference sequence). V was pared by 5 bases and J by 5 bases, with 12 bases of the junction left unmatched. DNA for the CDR3: TGTGCCAGCAGGTCCAGCGGGGACCCCGGGGAGACCCAGTACTTC. It yields the protein CASRSSGDPGETQYF. Drawing the rest from reference TRBV5-4 and TRBJ2-5, the complete variable domain is ETGVTQSPTHLIKTRGQQVTLRCSSQSGHNTVSWYQQALGQGPQFIFQYYREEENGRGNFPPRFSGLQFPNYSSELNVNALELDDSALYLCASRSSGDPGETQYFGPGTRLLVL.

The chain uses TRBV4-1 and TRBJ2-7, with D tentatively TRBD2 (5 bases). CDR1 and CDR2 (germline): MGHRA, YSYEKL. The CDR3 has 13 residues. V lost 3 bases and J 7 bases, leaving 13 bases between the germline ends. CDR3 loop: CASSQRVQREQYF. For the CDR3, the DNA is TGCGCCAGCAGCCAGAGGGTCCAACGGGAGCAGTACTTC.

In this sample, this clone turned up once. V and J are TRBV5-4 and TRBJ2-2; 13 positions match TRBD2. V lost 4 bases, J lost 7 bases, and 7 bases stayed unmatched. This CDR3 spans 16 amino acids. Germline CDR1 reads SGHNT; CDR2 reads YYREEE (reference sequence). The CDR3: CASSPGTSGTGGELFF. The CDR3 nucleotides read TGTGCCAGCAGCCCGGGGACTAGCGGGACGGGCGGGGAGCTGTTTTTT.